The rows below give T cell receptor beta chains drawn from one sample of a study of T cell responses to AZD1222 COVID-19 vaccine. Measured with immunoSEQ multiplex PCR; TCRdb has only the in-frame clones, and not every one. The data show 130,000 to 150,000 clones, around 90% seen once. Sequenced here: peripheral blood, sampled 28 days after the second dose of the MenACWY control vaccine. These receptors were taken from an adult who received the MenACWY meningococcal vaccine as a control. CDR3s leave out the opening cysteine and the closing phenylalanine or tryptophan. Not all rows give a size; the values are once, few, many and, for expanded clones, a class.

TRBV27,NA,TRBJ2-2,ASSLWSGANTGELF
TRBV15,NA,TRBJ2-5,ATSTGTGGETQY
TRBV7-9,NA,TRBJ2-7,ASSSGRIYEQY
TRBV5-1,few,TRBJ2-2,ASSYGTDPNDNTGELF
TRBV12-3/TRBV12-4,once,TRBJ1-2,ASSYRPNYGYT
TRBV5-1,NA,TRBJ1-2,ASSPPGEGYT
TRBV5-6,NA,TRBJ1-5,ASSSRGQGNQPQH
TRBV11-2,NA,TRBJ1-1,ASSSGGNTEAF
TRBV4-3,NA,TRBJ2-7,ASSRDTSSYEQY
TRBV24-1,NA,TRBJ1-5,ATSDGQGSNQPQH
TRBV29-1,NA,TRBJ2-7,SVEGGTTREQY
TRBV28,NA,TRBJ1-4,ASSSGQTATNEKLF
TRBV2,NA,TRBJ1-5,ASSAGRTNQPQH
TRBV7-6,NA,TRBJ1-1,ASTKLQGRTEAF